One and the same sample provided the 28 T cell receptor beta chains below, sequenced in a study of shared clonotypes between healthy human individuals (dated by TCRdb to 2018 to 2020). The method behind the library was the immunoSEQ multiplex PCR assay. Here the immuneACCESS table is served through TCRdb, limited to in-frame sequences with V and J called. Missing clones are a known gap in these copies; in checked studies unresolved V genes cover under half, and the rest lacks a known reason. A total of about a million clones appear in this sample, 60% to 80% of them only once. The ten largest clones capture almost 0.9% of the sample. The source material was memory CD4+ T cells from PBMCs. The cell subset or site tag for this specimen amounts to: CD45RA-negative fraction. These receptors were collected from a man aged 18 to 29 in good health. Some clones in this sample may be carry-over from other donors' samples.

The rearrangement uses TRBV29-1 and TRBJ2-2, with 14 bases fitting TRBD2. CDR3 length: 14 residues. The J segment lost 8 bases and the V segment lost 6 bases, leaving 5 bases of the junction unmatched. Germline V gives CDR1 SQVTM, CDR2 ANQGSEA. The chain's CDR3 is CSVPGLAGEGELFF. DNA of the CDR3: TGCAGCGTACCGGGACTAGCGGGAGAAGGGGAGCTGTTTTTT.

Worth noting for this clone: The junction shows a germline mismatch at one end, possibly a read error. The chain is built from TRBV6-1 and TRBJ2-5; 10 bases match TRBD2. The CDR3 is 15 residues long. The germline gives CDR1 MNHNS, CDR2 SASEGT. In DNA form, the CDR3 reads TGTGCCAGCAGTCAAGCGGGAGGGCCAGGAGAGACCCAGTACTTC. Its protein is CASSQAGGPGETQYF.

This chain connects TRBV5-1 to TRBJ2-5, with 8 bases identical to TRBD2. The V gene end was trimmed by 0 bases and the J gene end by 4 bases; junction bases not matched to a gene: 2. Germline CDR1 and CDR2: SGHRS and YFSETQ. The CDR3 extends over 14 amino acids. CDR3 bases: TGCGCCAGCAGCTTGGACGGGACTAGAGAGACCCAGTACTTC. Its protein is CASSLDGTRETQYF.

CDR3 sequence reads: CASSPHDGFNQPQHF. In nucleotides, the CDR3 is TGTGCCAGTAGCCCGCACGACGGGTTTAATCAGCCCCAGCATTTT. The chain recombines TRBV19 with TRBJ1-5; D is ambiguous. Germline-derived CDR1 and CDR2 are LNHDA and SQIVND (reference sequence). The V end was cut by 6 bases, the J end by 4 bases, with 16 bases between. This CDR3 is 15 amino acids long.

The genes are TRBV30 and TRBJ2-4, with a weak D call TRBD2 (6 bases). V was pared by 5 bases and J by 9 bases, with 17 bases between. The length of the CDR3 is 13 residues. The germline CDR1 and CDR2 sequences are GTSNPN and SVGIG (reference sequence). The chain's CDR3 is CAWAQTRRGIQYF. CDR3 bases: TGTGCCTGGGCCCAGACTAGGAGGGGCATTCAGTACTTC.

This clone has more than one count but fewer than ten. V usage is TRBV2 and J usage is TRBJ1-2; the match to TRBD1 covers 8 bases. Germline trimming cut 10 bases from V and 5 bases from J; bases unmatched to any gene: 6. This CDR3 contains 12 residues. Germline V CDR1 and CDR2: SNHLY, FYNNEI. In nucleotides, the CDR3 is TGTGCCACGATGGGACAGGCATATGGCTACACCTTC. Its translation is CATMGQAYGYTF.

This chain joins TRBV2 and TRBJ1-2; 8 nucleotides line up with TRBD1. The CDR3 consists of 12 residues. The V and J ends lost 6 bases and 3 bases, in that order; junction bases with no gene match: 0. Germline V CDR1 and CDR2: SNHLY, FYNNEI. CDR3 loop: CASRQGDYGYTF. The CDR3 DNA reads TGTGCCAGCAGACAGGGGGACTATGGCTACACCTTC.

This sequence joins TRBV11-1 and TRBJ2-7, with 7 bases lining up with TRBD1. The CDR3 spans 14 residues. Germline CDR1 reads SGHAT; CDR2 reads FQDESV (reference sequence). V was pared by 5 bases and J by 6 bases, with 10 bases of the junction left unmatched. CDR3 coding DNA: TGTGCCAGCAGCCCGATGGACAGGAACAGCGAGCAGTACTTC. As protein: CASSPMDRNSEQYF.

The chain combines TRBV6-1 with TRBJ2-5, with TRBD2 identical over 7 bases. Judging by the DNA end, TRBJ2-7 fits better; the J call may be wrong. Germline V gene lookup returns CDR1 MNHNS and CDR2 SASEGT. This CDR3 region has 14 residues. The CDR3 here is CASRPQRGTYEQYF. The CDR3, as DNA: TGTGCCAGCAGGCCCCAGCGGGGAACCTACGAGCAGTACTTC.

The chain has TRBV18 and TRBJ1-1; possible D gene TRBD1, 5 bases. Germline V gene lookup returns CDR1 KGHSH and CDR2 LQKENI. The CDR3 is made up of 15 amino acids. V was cut by 2 bases and J by 5 bases, with 15 bases left in between. The CDR3: CASSPRQGSITEAFF. DNA for the CDR3: TGTGCCAGCTCACCAAGGCAGGGAAGTATAACTGAAGCTTTCTTT.

The chain couples TRBV5-4 to TRBJ1-4; D call uncertain. Between the trimmed V and J ends, which lost 4 bases and 8 bases, there was a span of 21 bases. CDR3 length: 16 residues. Looked up from germline, CDR1 is SGHNT and CDR2 is YYREEE (reference sequence). The CDR3 DNA reads TGTGCCAGCAGCCATCAAACATCGCTAGAAGGCGAAAAACTGTTTTTT. Protein: CASSHQTSLEGEKLFF.

The chain joins TRBV30 to TRBJ1-1, with TRBD1 as a possible D gene (5 bases). Germline CDR1 GTSNPN, CDR2 SVGIG (reference sequence). V was pared by 4 bases and J by 1 base, with 19 bases between. This CDR3 comprises 16 residues. The CDR3 is CAWTALGQAANTEAFF. In DNA, the CDR3 is TGTGCCTGGACCGCCTTGGGGCAGGCTGCGAACACTGAAGCTTTCTTT.

This chain uses TRBV7-2 with TRBJ1-1; D perhaps matches TRBD1 (5 bases). The germline CDR1 and CDR2 sequences are SGHTA and FQGNSA. V shed 2 bases and J shed 11 bases, with 18 bases lying between them. The CDR3 runs 14 residues. The CDR3 protein is CASSLNLSGDGAFF. The CDR3, as DNA: TGTGCCAGCAGCTTAAATCTCTCGGGGGACGGGGCTTTCTTT. Full variable domain (rest looked up from reference TRBV7-2 and TRBJ1-1): GAGVSQSPSNKVTEKGKDVELRCDPISGHTALYWYRQSLGQGLEFLIYFQGNSAPDKSGLPSDRFSAERTGGSVSTLTIQRTQQEDSAVYLCASSLNLSGDGAFFGQGTRLTVV.

The rearrangement uses TRBV7-2 and TRBJ2-5; TRBD2 aligns across 9 bases. Germline-derived CDR1 and CDR2 are SGHTA and FQGNSA. The CDR3 loop spans 16 amino acids. V trimming: 1 base; J trimming: 6 bases; junction bases outside the gene matches: 9. The CDR3 region has the DNA TGTGCCAGCAGCTTAGGGCCTAGCGGGACCTTCCAGACCCAGTACTTC. This codes for CASSLGPSGTFQTQYF.

Points on this clone: Other nucleotide sequences in the sample specify the same CDR3. The chain combines TRBV5-4 with TRBJ2-2, with a tentative D call TRBD2 (6 bases). Trimming pared 4 bases from V and 2 bases from J, leaving 12 bases between. CDR1 and CDR2 from the germline V gene are SGHNT and YYREEE (reference sequence). The CDR3 consists of 15 residues. The CDR3 sequence: CASSRGLSNTGELFF. The CDR3 region has the DNA TGTGCCAGCAGCCGGGGACTCTCTAACACCGGGGAGCTGTTTTTT.

This clone was found once. This rearrangement joins TRBV10-2 to TRBJ2-2, with TRBD1 matching over 7 bases. V gave up 5 bases and J gave up 6 bases; unmatched junction bases: 3. This CDR3 has 13 amino acids. The V gene's germline CDR1 is WSHSY and CDR2 SAAADI. DNA of the CDR3: TGCGCCAGCAGTTTTACAGGGGCCGGGGAGCTGTTTTTT. It is translated as CASSFTGAGELFF.

The table lists this clone with a few counts. This chain links TRBV5-1 with TRBJ2-5, with a possible D match to TRBD2 (5 bases). The CDR3 runs 14 residues. Germline V gene lookup returns CDR1 SGHRS and CDR2 YFSETQ. Trimming removed 2 bases at V and 3 bases at J, with 11 bases between. The CDR3 is CASSFGVREETQYF. CDR3 DNA: TGCGCCAGCAGCTTCGGGGTTAGAGAAGAGACCCAGTACTTC. Combining the CDR3 with reference TRBV5-1 and TRBJ2-5 gives the whole variable domain KAGVTQTPRYLIKTRGQQVTLSCSPISGHRSVSWYQQTPGQGLQFLFEYFSETQRNKGNFPGRFSGRQFSNSRSEMNVSTLELGDSALYLCASSFGVREETQYFGPGTRLLVL.

This clone was detected once. The chain combines TRBV28 with TRBJ2-1, with no clear D. The ends were cut back, 4 bases at V and 4 bases at J, with 14 bases in the middle. Germline assignment: CDR1 MDHEN and CDR2 SYDVKM. The CDR3 has 15 amino acids. CDR3 sequence: CASSYSSGLYNEQFF. The CDR3 DNA reads as TGTGCCAGCAGTTATTCCTCGGGTCTTTACAATGAGCAGTTCTTC.

The V and J genes are TRBV30 and TRBJ2-6; D is tentatively TRBD1 or TRBD2 (5 bases each). The CDR3 runs 13 residues. Trimming removed 5 bases at V and 2 bases at J, with 7 bases between. The germline CDR1 and CDR2 sequences are GTSNPN and SVGIG (reference sequence). The CDR3 DNA reads TGTGCCTGGGGGACGACTGGGGCCAACGTCCTGACTTTC. This translates into CAWGTTGANVLTF.

The J gene is TRBJ1-2, the V gene TRBV5-1, with a possible D match to TRBD1 (6 bases). Germline CDR1 is SGHRS and CDR2 is YFSETQ. V lost 1 base and J 8 bases, leaving 18 bases between the germline ends. The CDR3 runs to 15 residues. For the CDR3, the DNA is TGCGCCAGCAGCTTGAATGCGGGGGCTTCGACGGGCTACACCTTC. Its protein is CASSLNAGASTGYTF. Combining the CDR3 with reference TRBV5-1 and TRBJ1-2 gives the whole variable domain KAGVTQTPRYLIKTRGQQVTLSCSPISGHRSVSWYQQTPGQGLQFLFEYFSETQRNKGNFPGRFSGRQFSNSRSEMNVSTLELGDSALYLCASSLNAGASTGYTFGSGTRLTVV.

The rearrangement joins TRBV6-1 to TRBJ2-6, with a possible D match to TRBD1 (6 bases). The CDR3 spans 17 residues. CDR1 is MNHNS, CDR2 SASEGT, per germline. V was cut by 3 bases and J by 0 bases, with 12 bases left in between. Written as DNA, the CDR3 is TGTGCCAGCAGTGACTTCGGGACACCCTCTGGGGCCAACGTCCTGACTTTC. Its translation is CASSDFGTPSGANVLTF.

This rearrangement joins TRBV28 to TRBJ1-5, with a possible D match to TRBD1 (5 bases). CDR3 size: 16 residues. V lost 2 bases and J 2 bases, leaving 13 bases between the germline ends. Germline lookup yields CDR1 MDHEN and CDR2 SYDVKM. This chain's CDR3 is CASSLNSGYRNQPQHF. The DNA of the CDR3 is TGTGCCAGCAGTTTAAACTCAGGGTATCGCAATCAGCCCCAGCATTTT.

The chain carries TRBV2 and TRBJ1-1; maybe TRBD1 (6 bases). This CDR3 comprises 16 residues. Germline V lookup: CDR1 SNHLY, CDR2 FYNNEI. The ends were cut back, 6 bases at V and 0 bases at J, with 17 bases in the middle. The CDR3 here is CASSKRGGVMNTEAFF. The CDR3 DNA reads TGTGCCAGCAGCAAAAGGGGGGGAGTGATGAACACTGAAGCTTTCTTT.

This clone has just one count. The genes are TRBV30 and TRBJ1-2; 7 bases match TRBD1. The V gene end was trimmed by 6 bases and the J gene end by 6 bases; junction bases not matched to a gene: 7. Germline loops: CDR1 GTSNPN, CDR2 SVGIG (reference sequence). The CDR3 runs 12 residues. CDR3 sequence reads: CACLKQGNGYTF. The CDR3 DNA reads as TGTGCCTGTCTGAAACAGGGGAATGGCTACACCTTC.

The chain recombines TRBV28 with TRBJ2-7, with 12 bases that match TRBD2. V was clipped by 6 bases and J by 3 bases; unmatched bases: 9. The length of the CDR3 is 16 residues. Germline V gene sequence: CDR1 MDHEN, CDR2 SYDVKM. CDR3 loop: CASSKTRTSGNYEQYF. The DNA for the CDR3 is TGTGCCAGCAGCAAGACTCGGACTAGCGGGAACTACGAGCAGTACTTC.

A note on this clone: Other DNA sequences from this sample encode an identical CDR3 as well. This chain uses TRBV2 with TRBJ1-1; unclear D gene. CDR3 length equals 14 residues. Germline assignment: CDR1 SNHLY and CDR2 FYNNEI. The germline V and J ends were trimmed by 8 bases and 0 bases, with 13 bases remaining between them. CDR3 DNA: TGTGCCAGCCACCCGGGAGGTATGAACACTGAAGCTTTCTTT. Translation gives CASHPGGMNTEAFF.

This clone was seen just once. A read error may produce the germline difference seen at one junction end. The genes are TRBV13 and TRBJ2-1; no clear D gene. This CDR3 is built from 15 residues. The germline gives CDR1 PRHDT, CDR2 FYEKMQ (reference sequence). CDR3 nucleotide sequence: TGTGCCAGCAGCTTACGGCTAGTAGGGTACAATGGGCAGTTCTTC. This sequence encodes CASSLRLVGYNGQFF.

The J gene is TRBJ2-1, the V gene TRBV6-5, with TRBD2 matching over 8 bases. Germline values: CDR1 MNHEY, CDR2 SVGAGI. Trimming removed 0 bases from V and 7 bases from J; junction bases left unmatched: 8. The CDR3 spans 16 residues. CDR3 DNA: TGTGCCAGCAGTTACTCTGGAGCGGGAGTGCGGAATGAGCAGTTCTTC. This sequence encodes CASSYSGAGVRNEQFF.